This T cell receptor beta chain emerged from a study of cytomegalovirus exposure and HLA in healthy donors. Study results and caveats: The classifier reportedly diagnosed cytomegalovirus status with high sensitivity and specificity. TCR beta V- and J-gene trimming, according to a later analysis, was linked to a missense DCLRE1C variant. Indistinguishable V segments, including TRBV6-2 and TRBV6-3, were excluded. According to the study, 180 or so TCR beta chains were cytomegalovirus-associated.

About this clone: Its antigen is as yet unknown.

Primers: 60 Vbeta forward and 13 Jbeta reverse. Clones were sequenced by immunoSEQ multiplex PCR, and TCRdb holds only the in-frame ones, with some missing. The table lists around 91,000 clones, nearly 80% of them singletons, with approximately 4.6% in the top ten. The V and J ends lost 2 bases and 16 bases, in that order; junction bases with no gene match: 8. The CDR3 runs 12 residues. The germline CDR1 and CDR2 sequences are MGHDK and SYGVNS. The chain is built from TRBV25-1 and TRBJ2-1; TRBD2 matches at 7 bases. This sequence was found in a woman between 40 and 55 years old in good health and CMV-seropositive. The source material was PBMCs. The CDR3 is CASSEGGGRVFF. In DNA form, the CDR3 reads TGTGCCAGCAGTGAAGGGGGGGGAAGGGTATTCTTC.